Below are 14 T cell receptor beta chains sequenced from a single sample in a study of cytomegalovirus exposure and HLA in healthy donors. PCR amplification relied on 60 Vbeta primers (plus 13 Jbeta primers). The assay was immunoSEQ multiplex PCR, and TCRdb's table has in-frame clones only and misses some. The table shows 110,000 to 150,000 clones, with 73% occurring only once. Sequences were obtained from PBMCs. The receptor set was obtained from a middle-aged woman in good health and CMV-seronegative.

The chain links TRBV7-3 to TRBJ2-2; D possibly corresponds to TRBD2 (6 bases). CDR1 and CDR2 from the germline V gene are SGHTA and FQGTGA. The germline V and J ends were trimmed by 5 bases and 8 bases, with 15 bases remaining between them. The CDR3 sequence is 14 residues long. CDR3 sequence reads: CASSPPGVWGELFF. The CDR3 DNA is TGTGCCAGCAGCCCCCCGGGAGTCTGGGGGGAGCTGTTTTTT.

This sequence joins TRBV7-9 and TRBJ1-4; the match to TRBD1 covers 8 bases. Germline CDR1 and CDR2: SEHNR and FQNEAQ (reference sequence). Losses at the gene ends were 5 bases for V and 0 bases for J; bases not matched to a gene: 5. The CDR3 length is 16 residues. The CDR3 loop is CASSPTQGATNEKLFF. CDR3 DNA: TGTGCCAGCAGCCCAACACAGGGGGCAACTAATGAAAAACTGTTTTTT. Supplemented by reference TRBV7-9 and TRBJ1-4, the full variable domain reads DTGVSQNPRHKITKRGQNVTFRCDPISEHNRLYWYRQTLGQGPEFLTYFQNEAQLEKSRLLSDRFSAERPKGSFSTLEIQRTEQGDSAMYLCASSPTQGATNEKLFFGSGTQLSVL.

This chain connects TRBV14 to TRBJ2-1; D is possibly TRBD2 (5 bases). Trimming stripped 3 bases from V and 7 bases from J, with 10 bases between. The CDR3 covers 13 residues. CDR1 SGHDN and CDR2 FVKESK come from the germline V gene. The CDR3 protein is CASSQDSTNEQFF. CDR3 nucleotide sequence: TGTGCCAGCAGCCAGGACTCCACGAATGAGCAGTTCTTC.

This sequence joins TRBV2 and TRBJ2-1; D ambiguous. Germline CDR1 SNHLY, CDR2 FYNNEI. The CDR3 consists of 10 residues. The V and J ends lost 8 bases and 16 bases respectively, with 15 bases between them. CDR3 amino acids: CASGSGAPFF. CDR3 bases: TGTGCCAGCGGAAGTGGAGCGCCCTTCTTC.

In DNA form, the CDR3 reads TGTGCCAGCAGCTCACGGGACAGGTCTGAAAAACTGTTTTTT. It yields the protein CASSSRDRSEKLFF. V gene TRBV7-2 combines with J gene TRBJ1-4; 8 positions agree with TRBD1. Germline V lookup: CDR1 SGHTA, CDR2 FQGNSA. V lost 4 bases to trimming and J lost 7 bases; unmatched junction nucleotides: 5. The CDR3 has 14 residues.

There are many counts of this clone. The chain is built from TRBV4-1 and TRBJ2-2; D gene unclear. The CDR3 length is 15 residues. The V end lost 0 bases, the J end lost 4 bases, and 9 bases lay between the germline ends. The germline V gene encodes CDR1 MGHRA and CDR2 YSYEKL. The CDR3: CASSQDFGSTGELFF. The CDR3 DNA follows: TGCGCCAGCAGCCAAGATTTCGGTAGCACCGGGGAGCTGTTTTTT.

The V gene is TRBV28, the J gene TRBJ2-3; no firm D call. This CDR3 is built from 16 residues. V lost 5 bases to trimming and J lost 0 bases, with 15 bases between them. Looked up from germline, CDR1 is MDHEN and CDR2 is SYDVKM. CDR3 in amino acids: CASSLLEVSSTDTQYF. CDR3 coding DNA: TGTGCCAGCAGTCTCCTAGAAGTATCTAGCACAGATACGCAGTATTTT.

This clone was seen a handful of times. The chain recombines TRBV11-3 with TRBJ2-2; D remains unclear. Germline values: CDR1 SGHNT, CDR2 YENEEA. V lost 4 bases and J 6 bases, leaving 6 bases between the germline ends. This CDR3 contains 12 residues. In DNA form, the CDR3 reads TGTGCCAGCAGCTCCTACGCCGGGGAGCTGTTTTTT. Its protein is CASSSYAGELFF.

The chain is built from TRBV15 and TRBJ1-1, with D hard to call. Germline lookup yields CDR1 LNHNV and CDR2 YYDKDF (reference sequence). Trimming stripped 0 bases from V and 5 bases from J, with 10 bases between. CDR3 length: 14 residues. The CDR3 sequence is CATSRESGRTEAFF. CDR3 in DNA: TGTGCCACCAGCAGAGAAAGTGGGAGGACTGAAGCTTTCTTT. Using reference TRBV15 and TRBJ1-1 for the parts outside the CDR3, the full variable domain is DAMVIQNPRYQVTQFGKPVTLSCSQTLNHNVMYWYQQKSSQAPKLLFHYYDKDFNNEADTPDNFQSRRPNTSFCFLDIRSPGLGDTAMYLCATSRESGRTEAFFGQGTRLTVV.

CDR3 loop: CASSFGTANTEAFF. The CDR3 DNA follows: TGTGCCAGCAGCTTTGGGACAGCGAACACTGAAGCTTTCTTT. The V gene is TRBV5-6, the J gene TRBJ1-1, with 7 bases that match TRBD1. The CDR3 runs to 14 residues. The germline V gene has CDR1 SGHDT and CDR2 YYEEEE. V was clipped by 2 bases and J by 1 base; unmatched bases: 2. Full variable domain (outside the CDR3, taken from reference TRBV5-6 and TRBJ1-1): DAGVTQSPTHLIKTRGQQVTLRCSPKSGHDTVSWYQQALGQGPQFIFQYYEEEERQRGNFPDRFSGHQFPNYSSELNVNALLLGDSALYLCASSFGTANTEAFFGQGTRLTVV.

The chain employs TRBV28 and TRBJ1-5, with D uncertain. CDR3 size: 14 residues. CDR1 MDHEN and CDR2 SYDVKM come from the germline V gene. The V gene lost 3 bases and the J gene lost 6 bases, with 12 bases spanning the gap. CDR3 nucleotide sequence: TGTGCCAGCAGTTTCATAACGGGTATTCAGCCCCAGCATTTT. This translates into CASSFITGIQPQHF.

A single count supports this clone. This chain links TRBV7-9 with TRBJ2-1; D ambiguous. The germline CDR1 and CDR2 sequences are SEHNR and FQNEAQ (reference sequence). Deletions cut 1 base from V and 5 bases from J, with 24 bases between. This CDR3 comprises 19 residues. The DNA of the CDR3 is TGTGCCAGCAGCTTAGACGTATCTGGCGGCCTAACTATCCACAATGAGCAGTTCTTC. As protein: CASSLDVSGGLTIHNEQFF.

This clone was observed a few times. The chain uses TRBV6-5 and TRBJ1-6; a possible D gene is TRBD1 (6 bases). Germline V gene sequence: CDR1 MNHEY, CDR2 SVGAGI. The germline V and J ends were trimmed by 4 bases and 7 bases, with 14 bases remaining between them. The CDR3 is made up of 15 amino acids. The CDR3 loop is CASSWEGRGNSPLHF. The CDR3 nucleotides read TGTGCCAGCAGTTGGGAAGGGAGGGGGAATTCACCCCTCCACTTT.

The J gene is TRBJ1-4, the V gene TRBV7-2, with D unresolved. CDR3 size: 13 residues. Between the trimmed V and J ends, which lost 0 bases and 7 bases, there was a span of 6 bases. Germline loops: CDR1 SGHTA, CDR2 FQGNSA. CDR3 sequence (DNA): TGTGCCAGCAGCTTAGCGGGCTCTGAAAAACTGTTTTTT. Its protein is CASSLAGSEKLFF.